This paragraph reports one T cell receptor (beta chain). Its antigen is still unknown. The data belong to a study of monozygotic twins with inflammatory bowel disease. For each CDR3 protein, TCRdb gives one entry from its re-call of the 5' RACE reads, without DNA. The sample data list a few hundred thousand distinct CDR3 sequences. This CDR3 has 13 amino acids. From germline, CDR1 is LNHDA and CDR2 SQIVND (reference sequence). Overall study results and limits: Healthy co-twins showed greater TCRbeta diversity (inverse Simpson) than IBD patients. Immunosuppressive treatment differences may have increased patient repertoire variability.

The rearrangement links TRBV19 to TRBJ1-5. The material sequenced was blood. The receptor comes from a human donor with ulcerative colitis or Crohn's disease, or a healthy co-twin of an affected twin (not recorded which). The CDR3 loop is CASSIEATQPQHF.